This T cell receptor beta chain was captured in a study of CD4 T cells in relation to SARS-CoV-2 and coronaviruses. Overall study: Crossreactive spike epitopes shared across donors were mapped to their HLA restriction.

Sequencing was performed with immunoSEQ multiplex PCR; in TCRdb, only in-frame clones are kept and a portion is missing. The data show approximately 19,000 clones, approximately 84% seen once. Before the COVID-19 pandemic, during about 2010-2018, CD4+ T cells were taken from unexposed donors. The cells were cultured for around ten days before CD4+ T cells were isolated. This clone has only a few counts. The antigen remains undetermined. The length of the CDR3 is 14 residues. The trim removed 7 bases at V and 7 bases at J, leaving 9 bases unmatched. Germline CDR1 and CDR2: SNHLY and FYNNEI. Material for sequencing was CD4+ T cells from PBMCs, cultured in vitro. The rearrangement joins TRBV2 to TRBJ1-2; TRBD1 matches at 10 bases. The sequence derives from a human donor in good health. The CDR3 region is CASTMTGGVSGYTF. In nucleotides, the CDR3 is TGTGCCAGCACCATGACAGGGGGCGTAAGTGGCTACACCTTC.